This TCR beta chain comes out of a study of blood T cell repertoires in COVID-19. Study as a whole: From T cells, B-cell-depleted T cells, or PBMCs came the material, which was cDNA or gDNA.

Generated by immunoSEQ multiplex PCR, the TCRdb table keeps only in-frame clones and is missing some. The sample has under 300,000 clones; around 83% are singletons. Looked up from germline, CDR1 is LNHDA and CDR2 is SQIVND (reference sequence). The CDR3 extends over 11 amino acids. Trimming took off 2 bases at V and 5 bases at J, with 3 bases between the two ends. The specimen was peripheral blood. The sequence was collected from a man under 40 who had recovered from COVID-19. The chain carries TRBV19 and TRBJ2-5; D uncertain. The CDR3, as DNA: TGTGCCAGTAGTATACGTGAGACCCAGTACTTC. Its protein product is CASSIRETQYF.